These 20 T cell receptor beta chains were all obtained from the same sample, sequenced in a study of CD8 T cells in ankylosing spondylitis. TCRdb processed the 5' RACE reads anew with MiXCR; each CDR3 protein has one entry. The sample shows some 130,000 distinct CDR3 sequences, about 6.7% of them seen only once. Source material: blood, either unsorted or a sorted T cell fraction (not recorded which). The receptors stem from a female donor with ankylosing spondylitis or in good health (not recorded which).

At least ten counts were recorded for this clonotype. This sequence joins TRBV20-1 and TRBJ2-3, with 10 bases fitting TRBD2. V was pared by 2 bases and J by 0 bases, with 5 bases of the junction left unmatched. Germline V gene lookup returns CDR1 DFQATT and CDR2 SNEGSKA (reference sequence). The CDR3 runs 16 residues. CDR3: CSARKIAGGSTDTQYF. DNA of the CDR3: TGCAGTGCTAGAAAAATAGCGGGGGGCAGCACAGATACGCAGTATTTT.

The chain has TRBV7-2 and TRBJ1-1; 8 bases match TRBD1. The CDR3 spans 12 residues. V gave up 1 base and J gave up 11 bases; unmatched junction bases: 3. The germline gives CDR1 SGHTA, CDR2 FQGNSA. CDR3 DNA sequence: TGTGCCAGCAGCTTAGGGACAGGGAGGGCTTTCTTT. This gives the protein CASSLGTGRAFF.

This clonotype occurred many times. The chain is built from TRBV29-1 and TRBJ2-7, with TRBD1 matching over 7 bases. The V gene's germline CDR1 is SQVTM and CDR2 ANQGSEA. V lost 4 bases and J lost 1; bases outside the gene matches: 1. The length of the CDR3 is 12 residues. CDR3 amino acids: CSVGQGSYEQYF. In DNA form, the CDR3 reads TGCAGCGTTGGACAGGGTTCCTACGAGCAGTACTTC.

This clonotype has at least ten counts. The junction departs from the called germline gene at one end, perhaps through a read error. The V gene is TRBV7-7, the J gene TRBJ2-1, with 9 bases matching TRBD2. The CDR3 has 17 amino acids. From germline, CDR1 is SSHAT and CDR2 FNYEAQ (reference sequence). The CDR3 nucleotides read TGTGCTAGCAGCCCGCGCTCTAGCGGGGCCCCCTACAATGAGCAGTTCTTC. Its protein product is CASSPRSSGAPYNEQFF.

This clonotype has at least ten counts. The V and J genes are TRBV7-3 and TRBJ1-2, with D possibly TRBD1 on 5 matching bases. Germline V gene data show CDR1 as SGHTA and CDR2 as FQGTGA. The CDR3 runs 15 residues. With 1 base removed from V and 8 bases from J, the gap between germline ends came to 17 bases. This CDR3 is CASSLNGRAWDGYTF. The DNA for the CDR3 is TGTGCCAGCAGCTTAAACGGACGGGCTTGGGACGGCTACACCTTC.

This clonotype occurred many times. This chain uses TRBV3-1 with TRBJ1-2; D possibly corresponds to TRBD1 (6 bases). With 0 bases removed from V and 8 bases from J, the gap between germline ends came to 28 bases. The germline CDR1 and CDR2 sequences are LGHDT and YNNKEL (reference sequence). This CDR3 is 19 amino acids long. The CDR3 spells CASSQDLRGALRLLGGYTF. CDR3 nucleotide sequence: TGTGCCAGCAGCCAAGATTTACGGGGGGCTCTTCGACTTCTGGGGGGCTACACCTTC.

This clonotype was observed many times. The chain links TRBV12-3 or TRBV12-4 to TRBJ2-7; 12 bases line up with TRBD2. The CDR3 totals 16 residues. V shed 2 bases, J shed 6 bases, and the junction held 8 bases outside the gene matches. DNA for the CDR3: TGTGCCAGCAGTTTATATGGACTAGCGGGGAAGGGCGAGCAGTACTTC. It encodes CASSLYGLAGKGEQYF.

This clonotype came up many times. The rearrangement joins TRBV12-5 to TRBJ1-5; D gene uncertain. The CDR3 runs 16 residues. The V end was cut by 0 bases, the J end by 9 bases, with 18 bases between. Germline V gives CDR1 LGHNT, CDR2 FRNRAP. The chain's CDR3 is CASGLVGPMAGMPQHF. The CDR3 bases are TGTGCTAGTGGTTTGGTTGGGCCGATGGCCGGGATGCCCCAGCATTTT.

This clonotype was seen at least ten times. This chain links TRBV12-3 or TRBV12-4 with TRBJ1-5, with 8 nucleotides matching TRBD1. The CDR3 is 14 residues long. J gave up 3 bases and V 9 bases, and 7 bases lay outside the gene matches. Here the CDR3 DNA reads TGTGCCAGTACAACAGGGGGGAACAATCAGCCCCAGCATTTT. Its protein is CASTTGGNNQPQHF.

The V and J genes are TRBV27 and TRBJ1-2; TRBD1 matches at 10 bases. This CDR3 has 16 residues. Germline lookup yields CDR1 MNHEY and CDR2 SMNVEV (reference sequence). V lost 3 bases, J lost 7 bases, and 11 bases stayed unmatched. CDR3 sequence reads: CASSFLSGQGGVGYTF. Written as DNA, the CDR3 is TGTGCCAGCAGTTTCCTCTCCGGACAGGGGGGCGTTGGCTACACCTTC.

The table lists this clonotype with many counts. This rearrangement joins TRBV5-1 to TRBJ2-7; perhaps TRBD2 as D (5 bases). The CDR3 is 11 residues long. Deletions cut 2 bases from V and 6 bases from J, with 6 bases between. From germline, CDR1 is SGHRS and CDR2 YFSETQ. The CDR3 is CASSFGGEQYF. In DNA, the CDR3 is TGCGCCAGCAGCTTCGGAGGCGAGCAGTACTTC. Variable domain in full (rest from reference TRBV5-1 and TRBJ2-7): KAGVTQTPRYLIKTRGQQVTLSCSPISGHRSVSWYQQTPGQGLQFLFEYFSETQRNKGNFPGRFSGRQFSNSRSEMNVSTLELGDSALYLCASSFGGEQYFGPGTRLTVT.

This clonotype has a count of ten or more. The gene calls are TRBV5-1 and TRBJ2-1; TRBD2 aligns across 11 bases. This CDR3 contains 17 residues. Germline V gives CDR1 SGHRS, CDR2 YFSETQ. V was pared by 4 bases and J by 11 bases, with 17 bases of the junction left unmatched. CDR3 sequence reads: CASSDSLAGGLTSQQFF. The CDR3 DNA sequence: TGCGCCAGCAGCGATTCGTTAGCGGGGGGGCTAACGAGCCAGCAGTTCTTC.

The table lists this clonotype with many counts. The rearrangement joins TRBV5-1 to TRBJ2-1; 9 nucleotides align to TRBD2. The CDR3 sequence is 15 residues long. Germline CDR1 is SGHRS and CDR2 is YFSETQ. With V trimmed by 3 bases and J by 4 bases, 5 bases remained unmatched. The CDR3 coding sequence is TGCGCCAGCAGCTCAGAGACTAGCGGATACAATGAGCAGTTCTTC. Translated, it gives CASSSETSGYNEQFF.

This clonotype was detected many times. DNA of the CDR3: TGTGCCAGCAGCAAAGCGTGGACCGGGGAGCTGTTTTTT. Its protein is CASSKAWTGELFF. This chain connects TRBV12-3 or TRBV12-4 to TRBJ2-2; D gene unclear. Trimming stripped 6 bases from V and 5 bases from J, with 10 bases between. CDR3 length: 13 residues.

A remark on this clonotype: Given a much more abundant clone one base away, this may be a read error. The rearrangement uses TRBV7-3 and TRBJ1-5; 7 bases map to TRBD1. V gave up 8 bases and J gave up 7 bases; unmatched junction bases: 11. The CDR3 covers 14 residues. Germline V gene lookup returns CDR1 SGHTA and CDR2 FQGTGA. This CDR3 reads CASGPRGQQQPQHF. Written as DNA, the CDR3 is TGTGCCAGCGGCCCGAGGGGGCAGCAACAGCCCCAGCATTTT.

This clonotype came up many times. The chain is built from TRBV5-1 and TRBJ2-1; TRBD2 aligns across 12 bases. V lost 7 bases and J lost 0; bases outside the gene matches: 8. The CDR3 is 17 residues long. Germline assignment: CDR1 SGHRS and CDR2 YFSETQ. In DNA, the CDR3 is TGCGCCAGCCGACCCGCACTAGCGGGGGGCTCCTACAATGAGCAGTTCTTC. Translating gives CASRPALAGGSYNEQFF.

This clonotype came up many times. This chain joins TRBV5-1 and TRBJ2-7, with D possibly matching TRBD1 (5 bases). This CDR3 spans 14 amino acids. Germline CDR1 reads SGHRS; CDR2 reads YFSETQ. The V end was cut by 4 bases, the J end by 3 bases, with 14 bases between. The CDR3 DNA is TGCGCCAGCAGCCCCAGGGCAGGGAACTACGAGCAGTACTTC. This codes for CASSPRAGNYEQYF. Variable domain in full (rest from reference TRBV5-1 and TRBJ2-7): KAGVTQTPRYLIKTRGQQVTLSCSPISGHRSVSWYQQTPGQGLQFLFEYFSETQRNKGNFPGRFSGRQFSNSRSEMNVSTLELGDSALYLCASSPRAGNYEQYFGPGTRLTVT.

In this sample, this clonotype turned up many times. The CDR3 loop is CSVEDPRTDTQYF. CDR3 nucleotides: TGCAGCGTTGAGGACCCCCGCACAGATACGCAGTATTTT. The rearrangement links TRBV29-1 to TRBJ2-3; D not certain. Trimming removed 3 bases at V and 1 base at J, with 8 bases between. CDR3 size: 13 residues. CDR1 is SQVTM, CDR2 ANQGSEA, per germline.

This clonotype was observed many times. The V gene is TRBV20-1, the J gene TRBJ2-6; tentatively, D is TRBD1 (6 bases). Germline CDR1 reads DFQATT; CDR2 reads SNEGSKA (reference sequence). The CDR3 has 14 residues. Trimming removed 6 bases from V and 0 bases from J, with 9 bases in between. The chain's CDR3 is CSARTVSGANVLTF. CDR3 bases: TGCAGTGCGAGGACAGTCTCTGGGGCCAACGTCCTGACTTTC.

Ten or more counts support this clonotype. This chain uses TRBV5-1 with TRBJ2-2; 11 bases are a match to TRBD2. Germline V CDR1 and CDR2: SGHRS, YFSETQ. Trimming took 4 bases from V and 2 from J; bases not matched to a gene: 7. CDR3 length: 17 residues. The DNA of the CDR3 is TGCGCCAGCAGCCGCCCGACTAGCGGGACTAACACCGGGGAGCTGTTTTTT. It translates to CASSRPTSGTNTGELFF.